Listed below are T cell receptor beta chains from one sample, sequenced in a study of blood T cell repertoires in COVID-19. Sequencing used immunoSEQ multiplex PCR; TCRdb keeps in-frame clones, though not all of them. The sample includes about 330,000 clones, roughly 90% of them seen just once. Sequencing was done on a sample of peripheral blood. The receptors stem from a woman aged 50 to 60 with active or convalescent COVID-19. The CDR3 runs from the conserved cysteine through the conserved F or W. The D gene is left open where the match is weak. Not every row has a clone size; where given, it reads once, few, many or a size class.

NA,TRBV19,NA,TRBJ1-2,CASKETANYGYTF,TGTGCCAGTAAGGAGACGGCTAACTATGGCTACACCTTC
NA,TRBV14,NA,TRBJ2-7,CASSQEPQDLYEQYF,TGTGCCAGCAGCCAAGAACCACAGGACCTCTACGAGCAGTACTTC
NA,TRBV4-3,TRBD2,TRBJ2-1,CASSQDRSGGRNNEQFF,TGCGCCAGCAGCCAAGATCGGTCCGGGGGGAGAAACAATGAGCAGTTCTTC
NA,TRBV4-1,NA,TRBJ2-7,CASSHGSLKPYEQYF,TGCGCCAGCAGCCACGGGTCCCTTAAACCCTACGAGCAGTACTTC
NA,TRBV10-3,TRBD1,TRBJ1-1,CAIRRQGSNTEAFF,TGTGCCATCAGGAGACAGGGATCGAACACTGAAGCTTTCTTT
NA,TRBV24-1,NA,TRBJ2-5,CATSESGAGKETQYF,TGTGCCACCAGTGAGTCAGGGGCAGGCAAAGAGACCCAGTACTTC
NA,TRBV6-5,TRBD1,TRBJ1-2,CASNYGTGGDYGYTF,TGTGCCAGCAATTACGGGACAGGGGGCGACTATGGCTACACCTTC
NA,TRBV7-2,TRBD2,TRBJ2-5,CASSRQLAERETQYF,TGTGCCAGCAGTAGACAACTAGCGGAGAGAGAGACCCAGTACTTC
NA,TRBV5-1,NA,TRBJ2-1,CASSLAPNEQFF,TGCGCCAGCAGCTTGGCCCCGAATGAGCAGTTCTTC
NA,TRBV10-3,NA,TRBJ2-3,CAISESAGDTQYF,TGTGCCATCAGTGAGTCCGCGGGAGATACGCAGTATTTT
NA,TRBV12-3/TRBV12-4,NA,TRBJ1-4,CASKELTNEKLFF,TGTGCCAGCAAGGAGTTAACTAATGAAAAACTGTTTTTT
few,TRBV28,NA,TRBJ1-2,CASTRPFYGYTF,TGTGCCAGCACTAGGCCGTTCTATGGCTACACCTTC
NA,TRBV10-3,NA,TRBJ1-2,CAISEGDYGYTF,TGTGCCATCAGTGAAGGAGACTATGGCTACACCTTC
many,TRBV27,NA,TRBJ1-2,CASSLGTGSGGYTF,TGTGCCAGCAGTTTGGGGACTGGATCGGGGGGCTACACCTTC
NA,TRBV28,NA,TRBJ2-1,CASSSRLEEAYNEQFF,TGTGCCAGCAGTTCCCGACTAGAGGAGGCTTACAATGAGCAGTTCTTC
NA,TRBV7-3,TRBD2,TRBJ2-2,CASSSSSGREYTGELFF,TGTGCCAGCAGCTCCTCTAGCGGGAGGGAGTACACCGGGGAGCTGTTTTTT
NA,TRBV11-2,NA,TRBJ1-1,CASSLEGAGAFF,TGTGCCAGCAGCTTAGAGGGGGCCGGGGCTTTCTTT
NA,TRBV6-2/TRBV6-3,NA,TRBJ2-5,CASSLRAGGRETQYF,TGTGCCAGCAGCCTCCGGGCCGGGGGAAGGGAGACCCAGTACTTC
NA,TRBV7-9,TRBD2,TRBJ2-1,CASSLALRLAGEAYNEQFF,TGTGCCAGCAGCTTAGCCCTGAGACTAGCGGGGGAAGCCTACAATGAGCAGTTCTTC
NA,TRBV5-1,NA,TRBJ1-1,CASSLDMNTEAFF,TGCGCCAGCAGCTTGGATATGAACACTGAAGCTTTCTTT
once,TRBV4-2,TRBD2,TRBJ2-2,CASSQFPAGGTGELFF,TGTGCCAGCAGCCAATTTCCGGCGGGAGGCACCGGGGAGCTGTTTTTT
NA,TRBV29-1,TRBD1,TRBJ2-2,CSVERDSGTGELFF,TGCAGCGTTGAAAGGGACAGCGGCACCGGGGAGCTGTTTTTT
NA,TRBV19,NA,TRBJ1-2,CASSMDRLYGYTF,TGTGCCAGTAGTATGGACAGACTCTATGGCTACACCTTC
NA,TRBV9,NA,TRBJ1-2,CASSPSVGGNYGYTF,TGTGCCAGCAGCCCCTCCGTCGGGGGGAACTATGGCTACACCTTC
NA,TRBV27,TRBD1,TRBJ2-7,CASSLRQGLGEQYF,TGTGCCAGCAGTCTTCGACAGGGCCTGGGCGAGCAGTACTTC
NA,TRBV30,NA,TRBJ1-2,CAWSITRGGNYGYTF,TGTGCCTGGAGTATAACCAGGGGAGGGAACTATGGCTACACCTTC
NA,TRBV24-1,NA,TRBJ2-5,CATSDPTSQETQYF,TGTGCCACCAGTGACCCGACTAGCCAAGAGACCCAGTACTTC
NA,TRBV3-1/TRBV3-2,NA,TRBJ1-2,CASSHDSPYGYTF,TGTGCCAGCAGCCACGACAGCCCTTATGGCTACACCTTC
NA,TRBV7-2,TRBD1,TRBJ2-7,CASSPTGGKYEQYF,TGTGCCAGCAGCCCTACAGGGGGTAAATACGAGCAGTACTTC
NA,TRBV6-1,TRBD1,TRBJ1-4,CASSEKGTGGEKLFF,TGTGCCAGCAGTGAAAAAGGGACAGGGGGTGAAAAACTGTTTTTT
once,TRBV4-1,NA,TRBJ2-1,CAISLRQGGTSDYNEQFF,TGCGCCATCTCTCTGAGACAGGGGGGGACTAGCGATTACAATGAGCAGTTCTTC
NA,TRBV7-3,TRBD2,TRBJ2-7,CASSLEGGSSYEQYF,TGTGCCAGCAGCTTAGAAGGCGGGAGCTCCTACGAGCAGTACTTC
once,TRBV12-3/TRBV12-4,NA,TRBJ2-5,CASSYSRGETQYF,TGTGCCAGCAGTTATAGCCGCGGGGAGACCCAGTACTTC
NA,TRBV4-1,TRBD2,TRBJ2-5,CASSQLAGGPETQYF,TGCGCCAGCAGCCAACTAGCGGGGGGGCCGGAGACCCAGTACTTC
once,TRBV9,NA,TRBJ2-3,CASSVVDTGRDTQYF,TGTGCCAGCAGCGTAGTGGACACGGGTCGCGATACGCAGTATTTT
NA,TRBV12-5,NA,TRBJ1-3,CASGLGTGISGNTIYF,TGTGCTAGTGGTTTGGGAACAGGCATCTCTGGAAACACCATATATTTT
NA,TRBV3-1/TRBV3-2,NA,TRBJ1-2,CASSQGRGRAGYGYTF,TGTGCCAGCAGCCAAGGCAGAGGCAGGGCAGGCTATGGCTACACCTTC
NA,TRBV14,NA,TRBJ1-2,CASSRRDTFIYGYTF,TGTGCCAGCAGCCGACGGGACACGTTCATCTATGGCTACACCTTC
NA,TRBV7-9,TRBD1,TRBJ2-5,CASSLPSGTGDETQYF,TGTGCCAGCAGCTTACCCTCCGGGACAGGGGACGAGACCCAGTACTTC
NA,TRBV3-1/TRBV3-2,NA,TRBJ1-4,CASSQERGGLFF,TGTGCCAGCAGCCAAGAACGGGGGGGACTGTTTTTT
NA,TRBV5-1,TRBD1,TRBJ2-1,CASSIRDRGSNEQFF,TGCGCCAGCAGTATAAGGGACAGGGGAAGTAATGAGCAGTTCTTC